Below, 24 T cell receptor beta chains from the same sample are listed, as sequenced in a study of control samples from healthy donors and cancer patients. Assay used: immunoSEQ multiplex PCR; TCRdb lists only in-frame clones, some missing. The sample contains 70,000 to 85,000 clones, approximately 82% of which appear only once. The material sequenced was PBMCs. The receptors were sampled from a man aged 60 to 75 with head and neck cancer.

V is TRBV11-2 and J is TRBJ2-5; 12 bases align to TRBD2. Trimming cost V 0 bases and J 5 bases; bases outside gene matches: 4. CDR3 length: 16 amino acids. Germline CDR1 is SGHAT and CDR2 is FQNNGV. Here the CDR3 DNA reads TGTGCCAGCAGCTTAGATCGCCTAGCGGGAGGGGAGACCCAGTACTTC. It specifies CASSLDRLAGGETQYF.

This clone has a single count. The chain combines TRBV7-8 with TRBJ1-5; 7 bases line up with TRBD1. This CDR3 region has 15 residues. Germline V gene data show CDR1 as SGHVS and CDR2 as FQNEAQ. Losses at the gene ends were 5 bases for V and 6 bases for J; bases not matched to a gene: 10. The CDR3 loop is CASSTRQGTGQPQHF. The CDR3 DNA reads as TGTGCCAGCAGCACCCGACAGGGAACGGGTCAGCCCCAGCATTTT. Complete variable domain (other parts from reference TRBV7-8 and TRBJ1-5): GAGVSQSPRYKVAKRGQDVALRCDPISGHVSLFWYQQALGQGPEFLTYFQNEAQLDKSGLPSDRFFAERPEGSVSTLKIQRTQQEDSAVYLCASSTRQGTGQPQHFGDGTRLSIL.

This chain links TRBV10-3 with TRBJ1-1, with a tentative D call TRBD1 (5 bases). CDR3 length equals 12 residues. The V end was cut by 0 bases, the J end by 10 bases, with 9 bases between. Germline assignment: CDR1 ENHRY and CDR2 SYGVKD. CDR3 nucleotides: TGTGCCATCAGTGAGTCACAGGCCGGAGCTTTCTTT. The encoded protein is CAISESQAGAFF.

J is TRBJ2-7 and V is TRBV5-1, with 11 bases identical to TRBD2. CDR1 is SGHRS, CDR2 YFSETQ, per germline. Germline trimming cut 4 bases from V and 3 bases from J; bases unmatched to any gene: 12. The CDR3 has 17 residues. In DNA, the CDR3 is TGCGCCAGCAGCCAGTTTACTAGCGGGAGAGTGGTCTACGAGCAGTACTTC. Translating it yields CASSQFTSGRVVYEQYF.

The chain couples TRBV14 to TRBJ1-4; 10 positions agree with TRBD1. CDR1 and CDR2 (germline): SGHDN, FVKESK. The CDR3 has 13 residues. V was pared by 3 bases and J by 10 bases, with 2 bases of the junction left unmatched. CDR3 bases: TGTGCCAGCAGCCACGGGACAGGGGCAAAACTGTTTTTT. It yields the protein CASSHGTGAKLFF.

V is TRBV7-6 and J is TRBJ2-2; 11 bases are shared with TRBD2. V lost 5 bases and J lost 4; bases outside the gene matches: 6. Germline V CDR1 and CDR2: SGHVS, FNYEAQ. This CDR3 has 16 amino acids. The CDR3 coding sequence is TGTGCCAGCAGCATGACTAGCGGGACGGGCACCGGGGAGCTGTTTTTT. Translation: CASSMTSGTGTGELFF.

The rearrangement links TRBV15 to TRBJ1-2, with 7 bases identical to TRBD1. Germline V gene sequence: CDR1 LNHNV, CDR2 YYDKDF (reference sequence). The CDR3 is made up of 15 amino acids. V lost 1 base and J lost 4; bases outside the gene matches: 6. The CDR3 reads CATSRGGQASYGYTF. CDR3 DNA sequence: TGTGCCACCAGCAGAGGCGGACAGGCAAGCTATGGCTACACCTTC.

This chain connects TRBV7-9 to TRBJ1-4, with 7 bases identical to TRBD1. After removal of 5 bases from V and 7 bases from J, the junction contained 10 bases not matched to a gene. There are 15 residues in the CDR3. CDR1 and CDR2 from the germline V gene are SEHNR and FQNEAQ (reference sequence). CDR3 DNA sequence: TGTGCCAGCAGCACATCACCCAGGGGGGGTGAAAAACTGTTTTTT. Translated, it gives CASSTSPRGGEKLFF.

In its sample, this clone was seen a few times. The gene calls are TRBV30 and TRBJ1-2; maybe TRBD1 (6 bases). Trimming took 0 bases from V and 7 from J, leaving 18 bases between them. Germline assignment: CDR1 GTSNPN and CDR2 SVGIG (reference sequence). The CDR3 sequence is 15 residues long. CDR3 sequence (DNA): TGTGCCTGGAGTGTACGTGGGTCGTCAGGGGCTGGCTACACCTTC. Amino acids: CAWSVRGSSGAGYTF.

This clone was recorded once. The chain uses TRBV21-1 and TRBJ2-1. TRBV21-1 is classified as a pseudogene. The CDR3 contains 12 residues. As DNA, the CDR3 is TGTGCCAGCAGCACCCCCCCCACTGAGCAGTTCTTC. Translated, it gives CASSTPPTEQFF.

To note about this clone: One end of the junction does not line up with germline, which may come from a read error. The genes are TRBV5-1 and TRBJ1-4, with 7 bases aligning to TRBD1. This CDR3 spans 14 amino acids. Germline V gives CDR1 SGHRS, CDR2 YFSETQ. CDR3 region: CARSPRRGGEKLFF. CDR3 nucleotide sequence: TGCGCCCGCAGCCCGCGCAGGGGGGGGGAAAAACTGTTTTTT.

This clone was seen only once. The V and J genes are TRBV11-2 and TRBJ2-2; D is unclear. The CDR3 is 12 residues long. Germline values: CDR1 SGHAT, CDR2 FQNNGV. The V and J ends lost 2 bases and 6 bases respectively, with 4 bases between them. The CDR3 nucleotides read TGTGCCAGCAGCTTATGGGCCGGGGAGCTGTTTTTT. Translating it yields CASSLWAGELFF.

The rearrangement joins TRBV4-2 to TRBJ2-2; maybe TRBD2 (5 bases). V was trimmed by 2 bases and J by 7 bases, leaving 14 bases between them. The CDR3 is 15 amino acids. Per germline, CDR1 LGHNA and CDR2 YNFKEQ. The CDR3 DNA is TGTGCCAGCAGCCAAATGGTCCTACGGGGCGGGGAGCTGTTTTTT. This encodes CASSQMVLRGGELFF.

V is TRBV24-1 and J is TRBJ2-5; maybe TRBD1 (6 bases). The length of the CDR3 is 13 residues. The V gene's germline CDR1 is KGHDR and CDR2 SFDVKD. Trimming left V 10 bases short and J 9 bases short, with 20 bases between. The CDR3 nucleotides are TGTGCCACAAGAGAAACAGGGAGTGTGGCCCAGTACTTC. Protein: CATRETGSVAQYF.

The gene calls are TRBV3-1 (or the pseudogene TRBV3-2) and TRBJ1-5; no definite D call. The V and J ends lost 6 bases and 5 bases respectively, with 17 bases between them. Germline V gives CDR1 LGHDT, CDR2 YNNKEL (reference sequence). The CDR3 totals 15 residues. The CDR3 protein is CASRHSGSPHQPQHF. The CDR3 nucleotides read TGTGCCAGCAGACATTCCGGGTCCCCGCATCAGCCCCAGCATTTT.

The CDR3 loop reads CASSPMTGVRGYTF. The CDR3 nucleotides read TGTGCCAGCAGCCCAATGACAGGGGTGAGAGGCTACACCTTC. This sequence joins TRBV7-8 and TRBJ1-2; TRBD1 matches at 8 bases. This CDR3 is built from 14 residues. The V gene's germline CDR1 is SGHVS and CDR2 FQNEAQ. V gave up 5 bases and J gave up 8 bases; unmatched junction bases: 10.

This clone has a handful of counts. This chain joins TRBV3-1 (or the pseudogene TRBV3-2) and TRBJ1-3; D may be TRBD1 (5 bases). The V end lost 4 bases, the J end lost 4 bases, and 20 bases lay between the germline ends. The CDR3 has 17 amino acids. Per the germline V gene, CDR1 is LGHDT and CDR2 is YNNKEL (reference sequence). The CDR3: CASSPLFPRATGNTIYF. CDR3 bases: TGTGCCAGCAGCCCGCTTTTCCCCAGGGCGACGGGAAACACCATATATTTT.

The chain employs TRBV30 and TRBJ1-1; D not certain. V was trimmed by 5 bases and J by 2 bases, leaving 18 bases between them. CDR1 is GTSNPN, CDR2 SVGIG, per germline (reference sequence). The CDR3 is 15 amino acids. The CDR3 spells CAWGKLRVGNTEAFF. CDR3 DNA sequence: TGTGCCTGGGGCAAGCTCCGGGTGGGAAACACTGAAGCTTTCTTT.

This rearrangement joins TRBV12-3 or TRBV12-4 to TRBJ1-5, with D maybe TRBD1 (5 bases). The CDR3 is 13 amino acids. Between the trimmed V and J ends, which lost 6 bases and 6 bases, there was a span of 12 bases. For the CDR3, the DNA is TGTGCCAGCAGCGGACAAGAGAGTCAGCCCCAGCATTTT. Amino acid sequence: CASSGQESQPQHF.

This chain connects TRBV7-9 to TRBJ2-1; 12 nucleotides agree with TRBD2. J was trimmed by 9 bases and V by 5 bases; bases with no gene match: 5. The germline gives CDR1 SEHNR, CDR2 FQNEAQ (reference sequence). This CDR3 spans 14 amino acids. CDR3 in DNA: TGTGCCAGCAGCCGACTAGCGGGAGAGGGTGAGCAGTTCTTC. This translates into CASSRLAGEGEQFF.

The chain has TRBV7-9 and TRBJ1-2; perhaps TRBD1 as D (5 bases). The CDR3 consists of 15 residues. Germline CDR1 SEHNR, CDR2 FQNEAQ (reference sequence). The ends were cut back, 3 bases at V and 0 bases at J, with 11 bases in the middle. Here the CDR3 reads CASSLGTGTNYGYTF. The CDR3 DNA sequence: TGTGCCAGCAGCTTGGGTACAGGTACTAACTATGGCTACACCTTC.

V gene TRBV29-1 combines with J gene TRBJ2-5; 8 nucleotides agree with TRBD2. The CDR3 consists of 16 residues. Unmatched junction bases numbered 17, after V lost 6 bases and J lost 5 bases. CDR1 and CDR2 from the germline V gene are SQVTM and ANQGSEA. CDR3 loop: CSVGGLAGGPVETQYF. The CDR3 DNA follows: TGCAGCGTCGGAGGGCTAGCGGGCGGGCCTGTGGAGACCCAGTACTTC.

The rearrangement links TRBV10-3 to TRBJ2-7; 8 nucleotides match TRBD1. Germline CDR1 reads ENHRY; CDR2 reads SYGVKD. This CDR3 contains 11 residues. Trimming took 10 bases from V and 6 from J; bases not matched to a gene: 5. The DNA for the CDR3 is TGTGCCACCACCGACAGGGGCGAGCAGTACTTC. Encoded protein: CATTDRGEQYF.

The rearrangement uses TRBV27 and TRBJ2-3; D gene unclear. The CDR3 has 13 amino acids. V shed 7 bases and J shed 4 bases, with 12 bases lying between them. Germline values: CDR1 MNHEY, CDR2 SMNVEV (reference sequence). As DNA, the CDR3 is TGTGCCAGCACCCCGCACGACGCAGATACGCAGTATTTT. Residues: CASTPHDADTQYF.